This TCR beta chain was profiled in a study of T cell repertoires in cytomegalovirus infection. Study-level results: Cumulated frequencies of public TCR beta families served to identify carriers of CMV plus the relevant HLA. Clonotypes of TCR beta that were HLA-C-restricted and CMV-specific dominated the ex vivo response.

One entry per CDR3 protein, called by TCRdb with MiXCR from the reads. The sample records 200,000 to 250,000 distinct CDR3 sequences, about 38% being singletons. This CDR3 is built from 15 residues. The germline CDR1 and CDR2 sequences are SGHTA and FQGTGA. The J segment lost 4 bases and the V segment lost 1 base, leaving 6 bases of the junction unmatched. This clonotype has more than one count but fewer than ten. The antigen is undetermined. This sequence joins TRBV7-3 and TRBJ2-5; 7 bases map to TRBD1. The sequenced sample was CD8+ T cells from cultured PBMCs, obtained from culture after CMV antigen stimulation. This TCR derives from a human donor in good health (CMV status not recorded). Some clones in this sample may be carry-over from other donors' samples. CDR3 nucleotide sequence: TGTGCCAGCAGCTTAATAGGGACAGTCCGAGAGACCCAGTACTTC. Translated, it gives CASSLIGTVRETQYF.